This is a list of T cell receptor beta chains from one sample in a study of spatial heterogeneity in lung cancer. TCRdb used MiXCR to reprocess the 5' RACE reads, holding one entry per CDR3 protein. The table has 28,000 or so distinct CDR3 sequences, 10% to 15% seen once. This material consisted of PBMCs, taken at surgery. The receptors here all came from a female donor with early-stage non-small cell lung cancer. CDR3s include the opening cysteine and the closing phenylalanine or tryptophan. D genes are given only for firm matches. Only some rows state a clone size, as once, few, many or a class for expanded clones.

d_call,clone_size,j_call,v_call,cdr3_nt,cdr3_aa
.,.,TRBJ1-6,TRBV20-1,TGCAGTGCCCTATCCTGGGGGCTGGATAATTCACCCCTCCACTTT,CSALSWGLDNSPLHF
.,many,TRBJ1-2,TRBV7-2,TGTGCCAGCAAGGGACAATCAGGCTATGGCTACACCTTC,CASKGQSGYGYTF
.,many,TRBJ2-1,TRBV20-1,TGCAGTGCTCCATCTCTTCGGGAGCAGTTCTTC,CSAPSLREQFF
.,few,TRBJ1-2,TRBV29-1,TGCAGCGTTGAATGGGGGGCTGATGGCTACACCTTC,CSVEWGADGYTF
TRBD1,.,TRBJ2-6,TRBV5-6,TGTGCCAGCAGCCCCCTGCCAGGGGGCTCTGGGGCCAACGTCCTGACTTTC,CASSPLPGGSGANVLTF
.,.,TRBJ2-5,TRBV18,TGTGCCAGCTCACCCTACCCCGAGACCCAGTACTTC,CASSPYPETQYF
.,.,TRBJ1-1,TRBV7-2,TGTGCCAGCAGCCCTCGGCGGGCGACTGAAGCTTTCTTT,CASSPRRATEAFF
.,many,TRBJ1-2,TRBV14,TGTGCCAGCAGCCGGGGGGGGACCTACACTTCTAACTATGGCTACACCTTC,CASSRGGTYTSNYGYTF
.,many,TRBJ2-7,TRBV29-1,TGCAGCGTTGGTGACAGCCTTACCTACGAGCAGTACTTC,CSVGDSLTYEQYF
TRBD1,many,TRBJ2-7,TRBV20-1,TGCAGTGCTAGACGACAGGGCGGGGAGCAGTACTTC,CSARRQGGEQYF
.,many,TRBJ2-1,TRBV18,TGTGCCAGCTCAGGCTGGGACCGTTTCAACAATGAGCAGTTCTTC,CASSGWDRFNNEQFF
TRBD2,few,TRBJ2-2,TRBV4-1,TGCGCCAGCAGCCAAGGACAAGCTAGCGGGAGGGTCCGGGAGCTGTTTTTT,CASSQGQASGRVRELFF
TRBD2,few,TRBJ2-3,TRBV4-3,TGCGCCAGCAGCTCGGACGCTTGGAGCGGGGGGGCGGATACGCAGTATTTT,CASSSDAWSGGADTQYF
TRBD1,.,TRBJ1-1,TRBV29-1,TGCAGCGTTGGGCGCGGGACAGACACTGAAGCTTTCTTT,CSVGRGTDTEAFF
TRBD2,many,TRBJ2-2,TRBV20-1,TGCAGTGCTAGAGAGTCTAGCGGAATGGGGGGGGAGCTGTTTTTT,CSARESSGMGGELFF
.,many,TRBJ1-3,TRBV3-1,TGTGCCAGCAGCCATTACTTCAGGGGAAAGGCCGGAAACACCATATATTTT,CASSHYFRGKAGNTIYF
.,many,TRBJ2-7,TRBV10-2,TGCGCCAGCACACCGGGACACCCCTACGAGCAGTACTTC,CASTPGHPYEQYF
.,many,TRBJ2-3,TRBV6-6,TGTGCCAGCAGTGGGACCCCCGAGACGCAGTATTTT,CASSGTPETQYF
.,many,TRBJ1-1,TRBV11-3,TGTGCCAGCAGTGGAACACCGAACACTGAAGCTTTCTTT,CASSGTPNTEAFF
TRBD1,many,TRBJ1-6,TRBV5-6,TGTGCCAGCAGCCCGGGACAGGGGGATGTTCCGGGGAATTCACCCCTCCACTTT,CASSPGQGDVPGNSPLHF
TRBD1,many,TRBJ1-1,TRBV3-1,TGTGCCAGCAGCCAGCAGGGGGGGTGGACTGAAGCTTTCTTT,CASSQQGGWTEAFF
.,many,TRBJ2-5,TRBV20-1,TGCAGTGCTAGACAGAGAGAGACCCAGTACTTC,CSARQRETQYF
.,many,TRBJ2-3,TRBV20-1,TGCAGTGCTACCGATGGCCCAGATACGCAGTATTTT,CSATDGPDTQYF
.,many,TRBJ1-1,TRBV7-2,TGTGCCAGCAGCTTAGTGACAGCGAACACTGAAGCTTTCTTT,CASSLVTANTEAFF
.,many,TRBJ1-6,TRBV20-1,TGCAGTGTACAGTCGGTCCGGGGCCCTAATTCACCCCTCCACTTT,CSVQSVRGPNSPLHF
TRBD1,few,TRBJ1-2,TRBV11-2,TGTGCCAGCAGCTTAGGGACAGGGTTTGCCAGCTACACCTTC,CASSLGTGFASYTF
.,many,TRBJ2-5,TRBV20-1,TGCAGTGCTAGCAGACAAGAGACCCAGTACTTC,CSASRQETQYF
.,few,TRBJ2-5,TRBV2,TGTGCCAGGGGGAGGAAGGGACAAGAGACCCAGTACTTC,CARGRKGQETQYF